The clone carrying this T cell receptor (beta chain) was recorded only once. Measured with immunoSEQ multiplex PCR; TCRdb has only the in-frame clones, and not every one. The sample shows 250,000 to 300,000 clones, around 88% of them seen only once. Germline CDR1 and CDR2: SNHLY and FYNNEI. Trimming removed 6 bases from V and 4 bases from J; junction bases left unmatched: 11. There are 16 residues in the CDR3. The sample comes from a study of blood T cell repertoires in COVID-19. On the study more broadly: The analysed material was cDNA or gDNA that came from T cells, B-cell-depleted T cells, or PBMCs.

What was sequenced was PBMCs or T cells enriched from blood (not recorded which). V is TRBV2 and J is TRBJ2-3; 9 bases agree with TRBD2. This sequence originates from a man in his forties who had recovered from COVID-19. CDR3 coding DNA: TGTGCCAGCAGCGCTCGCCGACTAGCGGTCCCAGATACGCAGTATTTT. Translated, it gives CASSARRLAVPDTQYF.